Presented here are 8 T cell receptor beta chains from one specimen sequenced in a study of cytomegalovirus exposure and HLA in healthy donors. In the PCR, 60 Vbeta and 13 Jbeta primers were used. Sequencing used immunoSEQ multiplex PCR; TCRdb keeps in-frame clones, though not all of them. The sample consists of almost 95,000 clones, over 65% of them appearing once. What was sequenced was PBMCs. These receptors were taken from a man younger than 40 in good health and CMV-seronegative.

V is TRBV25-1 and J is TRBJ1-5; TRBD1 matches at 7 bases. The J segment lost 3 bases and the V segment lost 3 bases, leaving 8 bases of the junction unmatched. Germline CDR1 reads MGHDK; CDR2 reads SYGVNS. This CDR3 is 16 amino acids long. CDR3 DNA sequence: TGTGCCAGCAGTGAGGACTCGACAGGGTTCAATCAGCCCCAGCATTTT. Its translation is CASSEDSTGFNQPQHF.

In its sample, this clone was seen a few times. This chain links TRBV28 with TRBJ2-3; 12 nucleotides agree with TRBD2. Per the germline V gene, CDR1 is MDHEN and CDR2 is SYDVKM. CDR3 size: 17 residues. After removal of 1 base from V and 3 bases from J, the junction contained 5 bases not matched to a gene. The chain's CDR3 is CASSLSLTSGSTDTQYF. The CDR3 region has the DNA TGTGCCAGCAGTTTATCCCTGACTAGCGGGAGTACAGATACGCAGTATTTT.

The rearrangement uses TRBV9 and TRBJ2-5; possibly TRBD1 for D (6 bases). Germline CDR1 SGDLS, CDR2 YYNGEE. This CDR3 spans 14 amino acids. Between the trimmed V and J ends, which lost 4 bases and 0 bases, there was a span of 10 bases. CDR3 in DNA: TGTGCCAGCAGCCCCGGACAGAACCAAGAGACCCAGTACTTC. Its protein is CASSPGQNQETQYF.

This clone was observed once. V gene TRBV30 combines with J gene TRBJ1-4; 7 bases are a match to TRBD1. Germline CDR1 is GTSNPN and CDR2 is SVGIG (reference sequence). The CDR3 totals 14 residues. V was pared by 3 bases and J by 5 bases, with 6 bases of the junction left unmatched. CDR3: CAWRPGQMNEKLFF. CDR3 nucleotides: TGTGCCTGGAGGCCGGGACAGATGAATGAAAAACTGTTTTTT.

The chain links TRBV7-6 to TRBJ1-4; the match to TRBD1 covers 7 bases. Germline V gives CDR1 SGHVS, CDR2 FNYEAQ. J lost 2 bases, V lost 5 bases, and 8 bases had no gene match. The CDR3 has 16 amino acids. The CDR3 region is CASSLYTGATNEKLFF. The CDR3 DNA sequence: TGTGCCAGCAGCCTTTACACAGGGGCTACTAATGAAAAACTGTTTTTT.

This rearrangement joins TRBV15 to TRBJ1-5; 10 nucleotides match TRBD1. Germline trimming cut 1 base from V and 6 bases from J; bases unmatched to any gene: 6. The germline gives CDR1 LNHNV, CDR2 YYDKDF (reference sequence). The CDR3 totals 16 residues. The CDR3 DNA reads as TGTGCCACCAGCAGAGCTTGGGACAGGGGATTTCAGCCCCAGCATTTT. This codes for CATSRAWDRGFQPQHF.

This clone was found once. The rearrangement links TRBV2 to TRBJ2-4; D may be TRBD2 (5 bases). CDR3 length equals 16 residues. V shed 1 base and J shed 4 bases, with 14 bases lying between them. Per germline, CDR1 SNHLY and CDR2 FYNNEI. Here the CDR3 DNA reads TGTGCCAGCAGTGAAGAGATGCTAGCCGAAAAAAACATTCAGTACTTC. Its protein is CASSEEMLAEKNIQYF.

The V call is TRBV9, the J call TRBJ2-3; 10 bases agree with TRBD1. Germline V CDR1 and CDR2: SGDLS, YYNGEE. V was clipped by 5 bases and J by 3 bases; unmatched bases: 3. CDR3 size: 14 residues. CDR3 nucleotide sequence: TGTGCCAGCAGTGAGGGACAGGGGACAGATACGCAGTATTTT. It specifies CASSEGQGTDTQYF. Full variable domain (remainder filled in from reference TRBV9 and TRBJ2-3): DSGVTQTPKHLITATGQRVTLRCSPRSGDLSVYWYQQSLDQGLQFLIQYYNGEERAKGNILERFSAQQFPDLHSELNLSSLELGDSALYFCASSEGQGTDTQYFGPGTRLTVL.